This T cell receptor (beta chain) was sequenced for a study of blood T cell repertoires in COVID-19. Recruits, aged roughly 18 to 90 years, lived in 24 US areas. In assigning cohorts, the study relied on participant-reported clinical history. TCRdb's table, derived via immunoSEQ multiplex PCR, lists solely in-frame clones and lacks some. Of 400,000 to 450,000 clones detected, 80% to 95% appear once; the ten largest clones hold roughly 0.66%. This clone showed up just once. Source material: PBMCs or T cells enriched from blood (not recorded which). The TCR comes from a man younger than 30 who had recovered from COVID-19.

The CDR3, as DNA: TGTGCCAGCAGCTTAGAACCAGACACTGAAGCTTTCTTT. Its protein is CASSLEPDTEAFF. The rearrangement links TRBV7-9 to TRBJ1-1; D gene unclear. CDR3 size: 13 residues. Per germline, CDR1 SEHNR and CDR2 FQNEAQ (reference sequence). The V gene lost 1 base and the J gene lost 3 bases, with 6 bases spanning the gap.